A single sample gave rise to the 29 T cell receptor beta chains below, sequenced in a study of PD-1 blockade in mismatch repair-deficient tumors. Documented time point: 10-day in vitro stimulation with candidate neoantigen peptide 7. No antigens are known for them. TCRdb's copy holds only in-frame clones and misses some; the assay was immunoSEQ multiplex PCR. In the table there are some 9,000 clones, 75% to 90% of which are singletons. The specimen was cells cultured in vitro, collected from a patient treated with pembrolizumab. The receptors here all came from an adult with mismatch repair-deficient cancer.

This CDR3 reads CSPRLAGVNEQFF. CDR3 coding DNA: TGCAGCCCCAGACTAGCGGGAGTCAATGAGCAGTTCTTC. The rearrangement uses TRBV29-1 and TRBJ2-1; 12 bases are a match to TRBD2. Germline V CDR1 and CDR2: SQVTM, ANQGSEA. The ends lost 8 bases at V and 6 bases at J; junction bases unmatched: 5. The CDR3 is 13 amino acids.

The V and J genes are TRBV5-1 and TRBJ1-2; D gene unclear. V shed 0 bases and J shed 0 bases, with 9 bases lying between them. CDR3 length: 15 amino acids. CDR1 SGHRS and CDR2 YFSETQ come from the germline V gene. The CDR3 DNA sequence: TGCGCCAGCAGCTTGGGGTCAAGGGCTAACTATGGCTACACCTTC. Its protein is CASSLGSRANYGYTF.

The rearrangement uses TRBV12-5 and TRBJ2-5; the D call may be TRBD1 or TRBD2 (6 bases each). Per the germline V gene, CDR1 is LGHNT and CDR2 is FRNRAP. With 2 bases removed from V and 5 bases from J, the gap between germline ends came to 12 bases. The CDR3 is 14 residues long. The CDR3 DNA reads TGTGCTAGTGGTTTGTTAGGGGGGCGGGAGACCCAGTACTTC. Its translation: CASGLLGGRETQYF.

The CDR3 sequence: CASSGLTGNTEAFF. The CDR3 DNA reads as TGTGCCAGCTCAGGTTTGACAGGGAACACTGAAGCTTTCTTT. V and J are TRBV18 and TRBJ1-1, with D possibly matching TRBD1 (6 bases). The CDR3 is made up of 14 amino acids. V was shortened by 5 bases and J by 1 base, with 11 bases between the two germline ends. Germline assignment: CDR1 KGHSH and CDR2 LQKENI.

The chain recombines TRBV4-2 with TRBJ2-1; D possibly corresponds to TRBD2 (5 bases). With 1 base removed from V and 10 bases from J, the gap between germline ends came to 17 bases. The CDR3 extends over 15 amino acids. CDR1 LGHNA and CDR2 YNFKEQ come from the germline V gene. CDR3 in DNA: TGTGCCAGCAGCCAAGGTCTTTCTTGGGGAGACGAGCAGTTCTTC. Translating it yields CASSQGLSWGDEQFF.

The CDR3 DNA reads as TGTGCCAGCAGCTTAGCGTTTTGGACAGGGGGAATTGGCTACACCTTC. This codes for CASSLAFWTGGIGYTF. The chain is built from TRBV7-2 and TRBJ1-2; 10 bases agree with TRBD1. Germline trimming cut 0 bases from V and 7 bases from J; bases unmatched to any gene: 8. The CDR3 consists of 16 residues. Per the germline V gene, CDR1 is SGHTA and CDR2 is FQGNSA.

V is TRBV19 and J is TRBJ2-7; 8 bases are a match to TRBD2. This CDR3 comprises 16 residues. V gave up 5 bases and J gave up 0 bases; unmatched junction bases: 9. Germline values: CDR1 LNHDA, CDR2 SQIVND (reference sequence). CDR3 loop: CASSGATSGFSYEQYF. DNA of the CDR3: TGTGCCAGTAGTGGAGCAACTAGCGGTTTCTCCTACGAGCAGTACTTC.

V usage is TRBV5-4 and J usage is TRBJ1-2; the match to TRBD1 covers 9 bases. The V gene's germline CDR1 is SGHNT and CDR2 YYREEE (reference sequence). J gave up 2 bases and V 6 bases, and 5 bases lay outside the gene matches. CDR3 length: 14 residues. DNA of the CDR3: TGTGCCAGCACCTTTACAGGGGGCAACTATGGCTACACCTTC. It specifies CASTFTGGNYGYTF.

This CDR3 reads CASSWAGANVLTF. The CDR3 region has the DNA TGTGCCAGTAGTTGGGCTGGGGCCAACGTCCTGACTTTC. This rearrangement joins TRBV19 to TRBJ2-6; D is uncertain. Per germline, CDR1 LNHDA and CDR2 SQIVND (reference sequence). V lost 5 bases, J lost 2 bases, and 4 bases lay in between. The length of the CDR3 is 13 residues. Complete variable domain (other parts from reference TRBV19 and TRBJ2-6): DGGITQSPKYLFRKEGQNVTLSCEQNLNHDAMYWYRQDPGQGLRLIYYSQIVNDFQKGDIAEGYSVSREKKESFPLTVTSAQKNPTAFYLCASSWAGANVLTFGAGSRLTVL.

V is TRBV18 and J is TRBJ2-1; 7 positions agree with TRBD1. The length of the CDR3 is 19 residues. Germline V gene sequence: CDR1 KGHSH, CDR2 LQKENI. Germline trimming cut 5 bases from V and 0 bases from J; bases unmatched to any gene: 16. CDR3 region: CASSTWDSEVVASYNEQFF. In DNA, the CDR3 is TGTGCCAGCTCAACATGGGACAGCGAAGTGGTAGCCTCCTACAATGAGCAGTTCTTC.

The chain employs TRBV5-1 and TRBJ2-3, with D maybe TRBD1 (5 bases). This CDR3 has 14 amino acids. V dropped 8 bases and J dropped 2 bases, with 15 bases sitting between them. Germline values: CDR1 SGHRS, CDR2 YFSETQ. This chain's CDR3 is CASLRGGSTDTQYF. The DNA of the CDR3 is TGCGCCAGTTTAAGGGGTGGCTCCACAGATACGCAGTATTTT.

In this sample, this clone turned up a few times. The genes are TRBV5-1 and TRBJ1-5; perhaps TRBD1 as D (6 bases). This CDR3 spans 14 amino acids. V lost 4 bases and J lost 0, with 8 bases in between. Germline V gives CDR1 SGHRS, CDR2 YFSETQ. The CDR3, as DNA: TGCGCCAGCAGCAAGACAGGTAGCAATCAGCCCCAGCATTTT. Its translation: CASSKTGSNQPQHF.

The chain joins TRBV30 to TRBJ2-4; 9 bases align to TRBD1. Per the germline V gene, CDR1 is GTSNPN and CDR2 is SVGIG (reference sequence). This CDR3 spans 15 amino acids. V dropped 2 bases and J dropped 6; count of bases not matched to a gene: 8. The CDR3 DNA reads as TGTGCCTGGAGTTCGGGACAGGGTGTAAGAAACATTCAGTACTTC. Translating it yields CAWSSGQGVRNIQYF.

CDR3 residues: CASSPPQGQGLVNQPQHF. CDR3 DNA sequence: TGTGCCAGCAGTCCACCCCAGGGGCAGGGGTTGGTCAATCAGCCCCAGCATTTT. This chain uses TRBV28 with TRBJ1-5; D might be TRBD1 (6 bases). V gave up 5 bases and J gave up 3 bases, with 23 bases separating them. From germline, CDR1 is MDHEN and CDR2 SYDVKM. The CDR3 is made up of 18 amino acids.

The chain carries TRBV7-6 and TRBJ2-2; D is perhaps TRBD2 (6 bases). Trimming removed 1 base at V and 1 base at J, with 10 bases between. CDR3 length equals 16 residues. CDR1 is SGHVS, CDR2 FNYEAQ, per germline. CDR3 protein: CASSLVEGLNTGELFF. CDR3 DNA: TGTGCCAGCAGCTTAGTGGAGGGCTTGAACACCGGGGAGCTGTTTTTT.

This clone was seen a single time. CDR3 DNA: TGTGCCAGTAGTCGGAGACAGGGTGTGAACGAGCAGTACTTC. Translated: CASSRRQGVNEQYF. The chain is built from TRBV19 and TRBJ2-7, with 7 bases identical to TRBD1. CDR3 length: 14 amino acids. CDR1 and CDR2 from the germline V gene are LNHDA and SQIVND (reference sequence). The V gene end was trimmed by 5 bases and the J gene end by 5 bases; junction bases not matched to a gene: 9.

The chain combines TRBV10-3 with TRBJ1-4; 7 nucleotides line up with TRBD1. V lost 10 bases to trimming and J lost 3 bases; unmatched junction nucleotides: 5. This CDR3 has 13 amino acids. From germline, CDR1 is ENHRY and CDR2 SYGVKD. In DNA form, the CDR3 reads TGTGCCACTACCGGGACAGCTAATGAAAAACTGTTTTTT. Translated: CATTGTANEKLFF.

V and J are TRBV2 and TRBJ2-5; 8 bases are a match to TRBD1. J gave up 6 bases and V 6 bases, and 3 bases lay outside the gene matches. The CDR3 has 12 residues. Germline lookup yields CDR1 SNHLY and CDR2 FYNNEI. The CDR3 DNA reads TGTGCCAGCAGAGACAGGGGCCAGACCCAGTACTTC. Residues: CASRDRGQTQYF.

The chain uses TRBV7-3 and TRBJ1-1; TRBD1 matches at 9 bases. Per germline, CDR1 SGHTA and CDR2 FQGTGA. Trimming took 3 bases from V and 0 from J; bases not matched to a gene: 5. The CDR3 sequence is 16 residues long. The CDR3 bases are TGTGCCAGCAGCTTGGGACAGGGCAATATGAACACTGAAGCTTTCTTT. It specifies CASSLGQGNMNTEAFF.

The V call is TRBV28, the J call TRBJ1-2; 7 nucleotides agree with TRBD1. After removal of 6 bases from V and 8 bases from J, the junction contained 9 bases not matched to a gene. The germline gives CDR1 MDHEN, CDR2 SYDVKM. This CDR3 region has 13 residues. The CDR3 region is CASSYGQAPGYTF. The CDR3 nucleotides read TGTGCCAGCAGCTATGGACAGGCCCCGGGCTACACCTTC.

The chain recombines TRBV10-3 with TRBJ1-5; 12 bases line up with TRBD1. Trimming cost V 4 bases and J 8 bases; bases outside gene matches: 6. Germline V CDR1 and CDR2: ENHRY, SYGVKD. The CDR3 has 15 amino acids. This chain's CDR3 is CAISAGTGGIEPQHF. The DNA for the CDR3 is TGTGCCATCAGTGCTGGGACAGGGGGCATTGAGCCCCAGCATTTT.

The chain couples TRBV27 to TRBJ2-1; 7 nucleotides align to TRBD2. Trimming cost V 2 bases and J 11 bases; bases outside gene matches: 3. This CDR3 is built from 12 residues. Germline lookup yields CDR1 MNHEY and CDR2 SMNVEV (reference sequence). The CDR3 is CASSLGGSKQFF. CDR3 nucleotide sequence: TGTGCCAGCAGTTTAGGCGGGAGTAAGCAGTTCTTC.

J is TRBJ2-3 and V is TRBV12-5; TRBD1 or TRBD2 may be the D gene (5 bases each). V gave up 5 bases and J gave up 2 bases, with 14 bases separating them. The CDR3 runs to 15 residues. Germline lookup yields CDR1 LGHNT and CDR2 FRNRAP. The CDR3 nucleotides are TGTGCTAGTGGTCCCGGGACGGGGTTCACAGATACGCAGTATTTT. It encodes CASGPGTGFTDTQYF.

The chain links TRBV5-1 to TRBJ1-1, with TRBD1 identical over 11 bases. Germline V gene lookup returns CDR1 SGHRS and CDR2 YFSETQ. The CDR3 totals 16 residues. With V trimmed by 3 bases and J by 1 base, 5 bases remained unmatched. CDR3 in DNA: TGCGCCAGCAGCTCCTGGACAGGGGGCTCGAACACTGAAGCTTTCTTT. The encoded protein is CASSSWTGGSNTEAFF.

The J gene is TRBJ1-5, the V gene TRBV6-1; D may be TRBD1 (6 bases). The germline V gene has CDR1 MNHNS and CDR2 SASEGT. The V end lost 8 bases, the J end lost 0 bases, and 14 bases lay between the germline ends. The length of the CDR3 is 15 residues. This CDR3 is CASLTGPYSNQPQHF. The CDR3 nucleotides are TGTGCCAGCTTGACAGGTCCGTATAGCAATCAGCCCCAGCATTTT.

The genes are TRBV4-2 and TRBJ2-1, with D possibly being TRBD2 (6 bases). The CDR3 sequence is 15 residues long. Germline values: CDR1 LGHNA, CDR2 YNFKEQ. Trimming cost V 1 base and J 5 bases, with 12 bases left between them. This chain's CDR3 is CASSQGFSGNNEQFF. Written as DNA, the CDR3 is TGTGCCAGCAGCCAAGGGTTTAGCGGAAACAATGAGCAGTTCTTC.

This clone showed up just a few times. The CDR3 bases are TGTGCCAGCAGCTCGAACCGGGACGCCCCCAGCAATGAGCAGTTCTTC. As protein: CASSSNRDAPSNEQFF. J is TRBJ2-1 and V is TRBV14; D is perhaps TRBD1 or TRBD2 (5 bases each). Trimming pared 5 bases from V and 6 bases from J, leaving 20 bases between. CDR1 SGHDN and CDR2 FVKESK come from the germline V gene. CDR3 length: 16 residues.

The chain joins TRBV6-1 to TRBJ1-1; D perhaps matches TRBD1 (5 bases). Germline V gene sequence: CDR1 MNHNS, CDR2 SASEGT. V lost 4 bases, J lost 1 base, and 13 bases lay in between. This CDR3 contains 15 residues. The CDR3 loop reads CASSVRPDKNTEAFF. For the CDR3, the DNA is TGTGCCAGCAGTGTACGCCCGGACAAGAACACTGAAGCTTTCTTT.

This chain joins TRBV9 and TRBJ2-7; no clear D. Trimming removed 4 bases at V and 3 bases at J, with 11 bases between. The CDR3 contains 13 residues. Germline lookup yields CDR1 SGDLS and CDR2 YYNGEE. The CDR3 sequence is CASSRETSYEQYF. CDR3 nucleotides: TGTGCCAGCAGCCGCGAGACCAGCTACGAGCAGTACTTC.